This section outlines one T cell receptor (beta chain) sequence together with its context. Its antigen remains undetermined. For each CD8+ T cell subset, flow sorting was done in triplicate, and 300,000 or so cells per subset went directly into RLT lysis buffer. Naive CD8+ T cells were defined stringently as CD45RO-CCR7+CD27+CD95- to exclude memory contaminants. Using standard density gradient centrifugation, peripheral blood mononuclear cells were isolated from buffy coats. A FACSAria III was used to flow-sort naive CXCR3-negative and CXCR3-positive CD8+ T cells. An RNeasy Mini Kit was used to extract total RNA from the sorted cells. The data stem from a study of CXCR3-negative and CXCR3-positive naive CD8 T cells (dated 2019 in TCRdb). Background on the whole study: In total, 130 million to 150 million TRB reads were obtained, or roughly 1.5 +/- 0.3 million reads per library. Diversity and physicochemical repertoire analyses covered under twelve donors pooled from two independent experiments. The TRBV-TRBJ cluster analysis covered naive subsets from 5 or 6 donors and memory cells from 3 donors.

The research as a whole found: Compared with CXCR3-negative naive cells, CXCR3-positive naive cells had TRB CDR3s with higher hydrophobicity (lower Kidera factor 4), lower energy, and higher strength and volume indices. Because surface CD5, which is linked to self-reactivity in mice, was comparable between the naive subsets, TCR interaction strength was also inferred from TRB CDR3 physicochemical properties. Freshly isolated PBMCs were used for most assays because CXCR3 expression partially decreased after cryopreservation. Within the same donor, TRBV-TRBJ usage looked similar between naive CXCR3-negative and CXCR3-positive cells, but memory cells had distinct patterns. Repertoire diversity was comparably high in both naive subsets but much lower in memory CD8+ T cells.

Sequencing took place on a NextSeq 550. The Human TCR Profiling Kit (MiLaboratory) was used to make UMI-labeled 5' RACE TRB cDNA libraries. The full amount of extracted RNA was used for cDNA synthesis, and the full amount of resulting cDNA was used for PCR amplification. The libraries were made side by side, with each library going through the same number of PCR cycles. Per the original workflow: MIGEC and MiXCR extracted about 48,000 +/- 9,800 unique UMI-labeled TRB cDNA molecules per library, requiring at least two reads per UMI. On average, around 40,000 +/- 10,000 functional in-frame TRB CDR3 nucleotide clonotypes lacking stop codons were found per library. After each sample was downsampled to 5000 UMI-labeled TRB molecules, VDJtools was used to calculate diversity metrics such as normalized Shannon-Wiener and Chao1. Clonotype-size-weighted physicochemical properties of the central five CDR3 residues (interaction energy, strength, volume and Kidera factor 4) were computed in VDJtools. TCRdb reanalyzed the reads, keeping one entry per CDR3 protein sequence and omitting DNA. TCRdb, not the authors, supplied the V and J calls. The record for this sample contains around 160,000 distinct CDR3 sequences. Together, the top ten hold about 0.28% of the sample.

Sequencing was carried out using naive CXCR3+ CD8+ T cells from blood. The label giving this sample's cell subset or site can be read as: CD45RO-CCR7+CD27+CD95- naive CD8+ T cells expressing CXCR3 (TNR3+). This clonotype was obtained from a human donor in good health. Some clones in this sample may be carry-over from other donors' samples.

The CDR3: CASSPNLSNEQFF. The sequence joins TRBV6-5 to TRBJ2-1. From its cysteine to its phenylalanine, the CDR3 spans 13 amino acids. The DNA is unrecorded. CDR1 is given as MNHEY and CDR2 as SVGAGI, both from the germline V gene.